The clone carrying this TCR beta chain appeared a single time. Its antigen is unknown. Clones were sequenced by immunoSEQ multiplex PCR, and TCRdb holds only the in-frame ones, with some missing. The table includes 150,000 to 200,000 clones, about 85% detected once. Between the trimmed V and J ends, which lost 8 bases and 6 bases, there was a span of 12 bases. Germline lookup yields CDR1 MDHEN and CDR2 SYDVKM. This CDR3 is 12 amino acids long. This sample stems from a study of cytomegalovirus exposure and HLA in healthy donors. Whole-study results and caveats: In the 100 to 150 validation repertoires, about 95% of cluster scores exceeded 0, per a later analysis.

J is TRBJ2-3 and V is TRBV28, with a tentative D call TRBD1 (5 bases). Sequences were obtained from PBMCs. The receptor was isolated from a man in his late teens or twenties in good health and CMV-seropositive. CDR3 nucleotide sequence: TGTGCCAGCTGCGTCAAGGGGGATACGCAGTATTTT. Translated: CASCVKGDTQYF.